This note documents a single T cell receptor (beta chain) sequence. Antigen unknown. TCRdb reanalysed the RT-PCR reads using MiXCR and keeps one entry per CDR3 protein. The sample has 550,000 to 600,000 distinct CDR3 sequences, roughly 12% seen once; the top ten hold roughly 10%. This specimen belongs to a study of response to subunit inactivated influenza vaccine. Points from the study as a whole: Few new T cells, the authors suggested, are recruited by each seasonal influenza vaccination.

The CDR3 has 15 amino acids. Deletions cut 1 base from V and 6 bases from J, with 12 bases between. Germline assignment: CDR1 SEHNR and CDR2 FQNEAQ (reference sequence). J is TRBJ2-2 and V is TRBV7-9; possibly TRBD1 for D (6 bases). The material sequenced was PBMCs from blood, taken on the day of vaccination. The sequence derives from a man aged 45-65 years who received an inactivated influenza vaccine. The CDR3 DNA is TGTGCCAGCAGCTTAGTGATGACAGGTGCCGGGGAGCTGTTTTTT. It codes for CASSLVMTGAGELFF.